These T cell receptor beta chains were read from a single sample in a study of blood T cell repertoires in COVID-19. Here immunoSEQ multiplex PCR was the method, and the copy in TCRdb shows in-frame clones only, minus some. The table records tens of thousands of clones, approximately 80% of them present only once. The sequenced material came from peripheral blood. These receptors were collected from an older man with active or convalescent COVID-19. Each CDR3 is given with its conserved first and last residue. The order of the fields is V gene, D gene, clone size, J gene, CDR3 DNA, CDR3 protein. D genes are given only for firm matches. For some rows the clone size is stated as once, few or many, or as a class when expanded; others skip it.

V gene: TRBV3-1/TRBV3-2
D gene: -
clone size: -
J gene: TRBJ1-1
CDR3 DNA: TGTGCCAGCAGCCAAGCCGACAACAACGGTGAAGCTTTCTTT
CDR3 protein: CASSQADNNGEAFF

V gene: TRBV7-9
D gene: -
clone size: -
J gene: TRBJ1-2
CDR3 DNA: TGTGCCAGCAGCTTATCGGCTAACTATGGCTACACCTTC
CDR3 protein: CASSLSANYGYTF

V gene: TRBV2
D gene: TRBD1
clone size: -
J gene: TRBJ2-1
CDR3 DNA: TGTGCCAGCAGTGAAGTTGGGGACAGGGGGGGGAATGAGCAGTTCTTC
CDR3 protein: CASSEVGDRGGNEQFF

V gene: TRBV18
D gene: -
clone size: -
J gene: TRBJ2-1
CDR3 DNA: TGTGCCAGCTCACCGGACTTCGGTCTTTATGAGCAGTTCTTC
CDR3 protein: CASSPDFGLYEQFF

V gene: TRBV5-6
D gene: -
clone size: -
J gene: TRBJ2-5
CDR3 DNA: TGTGCCAGCAGCTTTACAGGGGAGACCCAGTACTTC
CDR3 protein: CASSFTGETQYF

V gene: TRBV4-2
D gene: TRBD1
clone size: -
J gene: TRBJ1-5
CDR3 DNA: TGTGCCAGCAGCCAAGAAACAGTTGGACAGGGACCTACACAGCCCCAGCATTTT
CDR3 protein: CASSQETVGQGPTQPQHF

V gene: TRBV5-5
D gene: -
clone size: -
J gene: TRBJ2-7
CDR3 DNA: TGTGCCAGCAGCTTACTTCCAGGATACGAGCAGTACTTC
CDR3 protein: CASSLLPGYEQYF

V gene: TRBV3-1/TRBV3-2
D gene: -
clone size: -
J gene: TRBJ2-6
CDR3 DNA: TGTGCCAGCAGCCAACAGGGGGGCTCTGGGGCCAACGTCCTGACTTTC
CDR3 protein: CASSQQGGSGANVLTF

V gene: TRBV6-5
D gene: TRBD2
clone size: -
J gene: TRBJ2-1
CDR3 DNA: TGTGCCAGCAGCCAACTAGCGGGGGGGTACAATGAGCAGTTCTTC
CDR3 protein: CASSQLAGGYNEQFF

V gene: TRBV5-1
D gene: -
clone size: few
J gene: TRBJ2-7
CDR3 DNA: TGCGCCAGCAGCTTGGCTGGGAGCTCCTACGAGCAGTACTTC
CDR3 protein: CASSLAGSSYEQYF

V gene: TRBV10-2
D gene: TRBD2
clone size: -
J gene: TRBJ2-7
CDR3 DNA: TGCGCCAGCAGTGAGGTGGGAGGGTTCTACGAGCAGTACTTC
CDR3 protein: CASSEVGGFYEQYF

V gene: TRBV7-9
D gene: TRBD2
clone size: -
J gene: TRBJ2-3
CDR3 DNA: TGTGCCAGCAGCAGCCGGGGGGGCGTATCAGATACGCAGTATTTT
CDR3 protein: CASSSRGGVSDTQYF

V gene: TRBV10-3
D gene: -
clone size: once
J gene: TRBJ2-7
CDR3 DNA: TGTGCCTCTACGGCCGGCGGAGGGGACGAGCAGTACTTC
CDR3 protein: CASTAGGGDEQYF

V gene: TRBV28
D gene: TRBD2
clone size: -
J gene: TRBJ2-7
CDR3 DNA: TGTGCCAGCGGGACTAGCGCCCGCTACGAGCAGTACTTC
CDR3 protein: CASGTSARYEQYF

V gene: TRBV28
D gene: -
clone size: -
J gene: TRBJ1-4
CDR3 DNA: TGTGCCAGCAGGTCCCTTAATGAAAAACTGTTTTTT
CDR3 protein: CASRSLNEKLFF

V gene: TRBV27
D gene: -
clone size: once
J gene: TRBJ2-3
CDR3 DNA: TGTGCCAGCAGTTTATCGAGGGGGTTAGATACGCAGTATTTT
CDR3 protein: CASSLSRGLDTQYF

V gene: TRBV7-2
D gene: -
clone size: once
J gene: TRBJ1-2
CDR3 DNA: TGTGCCAGCAGCTTAAGGCCGGCCGCAGGCTATGGCTACACCTTC
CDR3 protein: CASSLRPAAGYGYTF

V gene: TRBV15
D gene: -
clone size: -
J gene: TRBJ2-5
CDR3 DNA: TGTGCCACCAGCAGAGATGGCCGTTACGGAGAAGAGACCCAGTACTTC
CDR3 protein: CATSRDGRYGEETQYF

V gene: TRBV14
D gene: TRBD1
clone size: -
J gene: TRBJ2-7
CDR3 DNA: TGTGCCAGCAGCCGAAACCGGGACAGAACCTACGAGCAGTACTTC
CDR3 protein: CASSRNRDRTYEQYF

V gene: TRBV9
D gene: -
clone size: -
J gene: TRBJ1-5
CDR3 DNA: TGTGCCAGCAGCGTCGGTCCTCGGGATCAGCCCCAGCATTTT
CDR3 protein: CASSVGPRDQPQHF